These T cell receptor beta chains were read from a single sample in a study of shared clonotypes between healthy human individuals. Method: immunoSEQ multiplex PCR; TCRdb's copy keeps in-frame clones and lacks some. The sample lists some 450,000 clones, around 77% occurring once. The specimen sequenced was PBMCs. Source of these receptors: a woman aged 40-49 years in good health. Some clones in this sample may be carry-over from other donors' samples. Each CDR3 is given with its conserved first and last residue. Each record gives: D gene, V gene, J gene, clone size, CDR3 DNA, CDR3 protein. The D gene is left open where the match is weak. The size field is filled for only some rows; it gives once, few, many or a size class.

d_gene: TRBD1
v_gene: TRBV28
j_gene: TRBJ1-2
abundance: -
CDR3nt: TGTGCCAGCACTTACCCCGGGACAGGCCCTGGCTACACCTTC
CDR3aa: CASTYPGTGPGYTF

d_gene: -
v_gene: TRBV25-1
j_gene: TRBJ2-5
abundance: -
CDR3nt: TGTGCCAGCAGCGCCGGGACTCACGTGGAGACCCAGTACTTC
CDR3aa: CASSAGTHVETQYF

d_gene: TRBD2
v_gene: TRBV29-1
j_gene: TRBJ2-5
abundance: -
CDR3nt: TGCAGCTCACGACTAGCGAAGTCTCAAGAGACCCAGTACTTC
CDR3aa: CSSRLAKSQETQYF

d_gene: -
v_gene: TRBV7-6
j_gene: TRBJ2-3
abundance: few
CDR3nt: TGTGCCAGCAGCTTACTAGCGGATACGCAGTATTTT
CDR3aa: CASSLLADTQYF

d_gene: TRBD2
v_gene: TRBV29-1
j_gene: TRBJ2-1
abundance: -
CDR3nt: TGCAGCGTTCCAACCGGGACTAGCGGGCTTAGAGAGCAGTTCTTC
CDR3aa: CSVPTGTSGLREQFF

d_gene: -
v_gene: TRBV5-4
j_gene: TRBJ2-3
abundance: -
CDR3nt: TGTGCCAGCAGCGAGACACAAGCAGGAGATACGCAGTATTTT
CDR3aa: CASSETQAGDTQYF

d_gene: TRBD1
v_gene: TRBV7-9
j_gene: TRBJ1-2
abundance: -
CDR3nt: TGTGCCAGCAGCTCCGGGACAGGAATAAACTATGGCTACACCTTC
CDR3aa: CASSSGTGINYGYTF

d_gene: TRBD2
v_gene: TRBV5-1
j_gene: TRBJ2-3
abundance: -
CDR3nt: TGCGCCAGCAGCCCAACACTAGCGGGAGGTGGAGATACGCAGTATTTT
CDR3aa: CASSPTLAGGGDTQYF

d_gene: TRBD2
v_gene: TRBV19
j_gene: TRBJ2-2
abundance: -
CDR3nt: TGTGCCAGTAGTATCGGGAGGGCCGGAACCGGGGAGCTGTTTTTT
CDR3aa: CASSIGRAGTGELFF

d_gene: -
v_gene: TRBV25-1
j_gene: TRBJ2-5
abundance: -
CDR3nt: TGTGCCACTGTCGACAGGTTGGAGACCCAGTACTTC
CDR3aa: CATVDRLETQYF

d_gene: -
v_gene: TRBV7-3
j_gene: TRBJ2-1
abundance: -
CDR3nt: TGTGCCAGCAGCCTTTCGCGGGACAATGAGCAGTTCTTC
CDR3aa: CASSLSRDNEQFF